This TCR beta chain appears in the sequencing data of a study of response to subunit inactivated influenza vaccine. To note about this clonotype: Its matching antigen is unknown.

Germline V CDR1 and CDR2: MNHEY, SMNVEV (reference sequence). V was shortened by 2 bases and J by 7 bases, with 14 bases between the two germline ends. This CDR3 region has 14 residues. TCRdb re-called the RT-PCR reads through MiXCR, storing one row per CDR3 protein. The data show about 530,000 distinct CDR3 sequences, with 12% seen just once and about 9.4% held by the top ten. Study results and caveats: Authors suggested each seasonal influenza vaccination recruits few new T cells.

The source was PBMCs from blood, collected on the day of vaccination. This TCR derives from a man over 45 who received an inactivated influenza vaccine. The chain uses TRBV27 and TRBJ2-5; unclear D gene. The CDR3 loop is CASSLRTEPGTQYF. In DNA, the CDR3 is TGTGCCAGCAGTTTAAGGACCGAGCCGGGGACCCAGTACTTC.